The next 16 T cell receptor beta chains were all read from a single sample in a study of blood T cell repertoires in COVID-19. Assay used: immunoSEQ multiplex PCR; TCRdb lists only in-frame clones, some missing. This table holds around 110,000 clones, 70% to 85% found once. Sequencing was performed on peripheral blood. All receptors derive from a man aged 70-80 years with active or convalescent COVID-19.

The chain couples TRBV6-6 to TRBJ1-2; D might be TRBD1 (6 bases). Germline V gene data show CDR1 as MNHNY and CDR2 as SVGAGI (reference sequence). This CDR3 contains 14 residues. V lost 7 bases and J lost 4, with 16 bases in between. In DNA, the CDR3 is TGTGCCAGCACTTTACTTGGACAGACCTATGGCTACACCTTC. Amino acids: CASTLLGQTYGYTF.

The gene calls are TRBV24-1 and TRBJ2-3; D might be TRBD2 (6 bases). The CDR3 runs to 12 residues. V lost 5 bases and J lost 13, with 15 bases in between. Germline V CDR1 and CDR2: KGHDR, SFDVKD. The DNA for the CDR3 is TGTGCCACCAGTGGGGCTAGCGATCGGGAGTATTTT. It yields the protein CATSGASDREYF.

The rearrangement uses TRBV18 and TRBJ2-1; 7 bases agree with TRBD1. The V gene's germline CDR1 is KGHSH and CDR2 LQKENI. Trimming cost V 5 bases and J 4 bases; bases outside gene matches: 8. This CDR3 is built from 15 residues. This chain's CDR3 is CASSTDRAWYNEQFF. CDR3 bases: TGTGCCAGCTCAACTGACAGGGCCTGGTACAATGAGCAGTTCTTC. The variable domain in full, with the rest retrieved from reference TRBV18 and TRBJ2-1, is NAGVMQNPRHLVRRRGQEARLRCSPMKGHSHVYWYRQLPEEGLKFMVYLQKENIIDESGMPKERFSAEFPKEGPSILRIQQVVRGDSAAYFCASSTDRAWYNEQFFGPGTRLTVL.

Notes on this clone: Other DNA sequences of this sample code for an identical CDR3. V gene TRBV28 combines with J gene TRBJ1-2; tentative D call: TRBD1 (6 bases). The CDR3 sequence is 12 residues long. Per germline, CDR1 MDHEN and CDR2 SYDVKM. V was pared by 9 bases and J by 2 bases, with 10 bases between. In nucleotides, the CDR3 is TGTGCCAGTTCGCAGGGGAACTATGGCTACACCTTC. Translation gives CASSQGNYGYTF.

The chain has TRBV7-7 and TRBJ2-1; 10 positions match TRBD1. J gave up 8 bases and V 1 base, and 5 bases lay outside the gene matches. The CDR3 contains 15 residues. The germline V gene encodes CDR1 SSHAT and CDR2 FNYEAQ (reference sequence). CDR3 DNA sequence: TGTGCCAGCAGCTTAGAAGGGACAGGGGACGATGAGCAGTTCTTC. It is translated as CASSLEGTGDDEQFF.

This chain connects TRBV10-3 to TRBJ1-1; TRBD1 matches at 7 bases. Germline CDR1 is ENHRY and CDR2 is SYGVKD. Trimming removed 6 bases from V and 0 bases from J; junction bases left unmatched: 4. This CDR3 comprises 14 residues. The CDR3 loop reads CAIRGTEMNTEAFF. DNA for the CDR3: TGTGCCATCAGAGGGACAGAGATGAACACTGAAGCTTTCTTT.

This chain joins TRBV3-1 (or the pseudogene TRBV3-2) and TRBJ2-1, with TRBD2 as a possible D gene (6 bases). The CDR3 is 16 amino acids. V gave up 0 bases and J gave up 0 bases, with 9 bases separating them. CDR1 is LGHDT, CDR2 YNNKEL, per germline (reference sequence). The CDR3 region is CASSQDYGSSYNEQFF. The CDR3 nucleotides are TGTGCCAGCAGCCAAGATTACGGGAGCTCCTACAATGAGCAGTTCTTC.

This chain connects TRBV29-1 to TRBJ2-5; D gene uncertain. Germline V gives CDR1 SQVTM, CDR2 ANQGSEA. The CDR3 covers 11 residues. Trimming stripped 6 bases from V and 1 base from J, with 6 bases between. This CDR3 reads CSVWSQETQYF. CDR3 sequence (DNA): TGCAGCGTCTGGAGCCAAGAGACCCAGTACTTC.

V usage is TRBV4-3 and J usage is TRBJ1-4, with D unresolved. Trimming removed 0 bases from V and 8 bases from J, with 7 bases in between. This CDR3 is built from 13 residues. Germline V gene lookup returns CDR1 LGHNA and CDR2 YSLEER. For the CDR3, the DNA is TGCGCCAGCAGCCAAGAGTCGGGGGAAAAACTGTTTTTT. Its protein is CASSQESGEKLFF.

This clone was seen a handful of times. The rearrangement links TRBV4-3 to TRBJ2-1, with 7 bases aligning to TRBD2. The CDR3 covers 17 residues. With 1 base clipped from V and 0 bases from J, the junction kept 6 bases outside the gene matches. Germline CDR1 is LGHNA and CDR2 is YSLEER. The CDR3 bases are TGCGCCAGCAGCCAAGCGCCTAGCGGTTACTCCTACAATGAGCAGTTCTTC. Translated, it gives CASSQAPSGYSYNEQFF.

This clone was observed a handful of times. J is TRBJ2-7 and V is TRBV6-5, with a weak D call TRBD2 (6 bases). In germline, CDR1 is MNHEY, CDR2 SVGAGI. V gave up 6 bases and J gave up 6 bases, with 9 bases separating them. The length of the CDR3 is 11 residues. The CDR3 sequence is CASRHGGEQYF. CDR3 in DNA: TGTGCCAGCAGGCACGGGGGCGAGCAGTACTTC.

This clone appeared a single time. This sequence joins TRBV11-2 and TRBJ1-6, with a possible D match to TRBD1 (5 bases). Trimming left V 6 bases short and J 8 bases short, with 17 bases between. Per germline, CDR1 SGHAT and CDR2 FQNNGV. This CDR3 spans 15 amino acids. The CDR3 region is CASSLTDSAYSPLHF. DNA for the CDR3: TGTGCCAGCAGTTTAACCGACAGTGCTTATTCACCCCTCCACTTT.

The J gene is TRBJ2-5, the V gene TRBV4-3; D possibly corresponds to TRBD2 (5 bases). Germline V gene sequence: CDR1 LGHNA, CDR2 YSLEER. V dropped 0 bases and J dropped 7 bases, with 15 bases sitting between them. CDR3 length: 15 residues. The CDR3 DNA is TGCGCCAGCAGCCAAGATCGAGACAAGCTAGCGACCCAGTACTTC. It translates to CASSQDRDKLATQYF.

This chain links TRBV7-3 with TRBJ1-1; weak D call: TRBD1 (6 bases). The V and J ends lost 6 bases and 0 bases respectively, with 11 bases between them. The length of the CDR3 is 14 residues. Germline loops: CDR1 SGHTA, CDR2 FQGTGA. This chain's CDR3 is CASRLSGVNTEAFF. CDR3 in DNA: TGTGCCAGCAGGCTATCAGGGGTGAACACTGAAGCTTTCTTT.

In its sample, this clone was seen a few times. The chain has TRBV9 and TRBJ2-7; 8 bases align to TRBD1. The CDR3 consists of 14 residues. The junction had 6 bases not matched to a gene; V was cut back by 1 base and J by 6 bases. The germline V gene has CDR1 SGDLS and CDR2 YYNGEE. The CDR3 protein is CASSVNTGGREQYF. CDR3 nucleotides: TGTGCCAGCAGCGTAAACACAGGGGGTCGCGAGCAGTACTTC.

The chain couples TRBV18 to TRBJ2-1, with TRBD1 matching 11 bases. CDR1 is KGHSH and CDR2 is LQKENI in the germline V gene. V lost 6 bases to trimming and J lost 8 bases; unmatched junction nucleotides: 6. The CDR3 runs 14 residues. CDR3 coding DNA: TGTGCCAGCTCGTACAGGACAGGGGGCTATGAGCAGTTCTTC. Its protein product is CASSYRTGGYEQFF.